These 21 T cell receptor beta chains were all obtained from the same sample, sequenced in a study of T cells after yellow fever vaccination. MiXCR, applied by TCRdb to the 5' RACE reads, yields one record per CDR3 protein. The sample has 230,000 or so distinct CDR3 sequences; more than 6.5% are singletons. The material was CD4+ T cells sorted from PBMCs, obtained on the day of the yellow fever booster vaccination. These receptors were obtained from a young man who received the YFV17D yellow fever vaccine.

This chain links TRBV19 with TRBJ2-3; TRBD2 aligns across 7 bases. With V trimmed by 10 bases and J by 7 bases, 14 bases remained unmatched. This CDR3 spans 14 amino acids. CDR1 and CDR2 from the germline V gene are LNHDA and SQIVND (reference sequence). CDR3 bases: TGTGCCACCCGCCCGGGGCTAGCGGACCATACGCAGTATTTT. Translating gives CATRPGLADHTQYF.

This clonotype was seen ten or more times. The genes are TRBV5-1 and TRBJ2-5, with 13 positions matching TRBD2. Germline trimming cut 0 bases from V and 1 base from J; bases unmatched to any gene: 3. The germline V gene encodes CDR1 SGHRS and CDR2 YFSETQ. The CDR3 has 17 residues. The CDR3 nucleotides are TGCGCCAGCAGCTTGGCCGGGACTAGCGGGACCCAAGAGACCCAGTACTTC. Protein sequence: CASSLAGTSGTQETQYF. Full variable domain (outside the CDR3, taken from reference TRBV5-1 and TRBJ2-5): KAGVTQTPRYLIKTRGQQVTLSCSPISGHRSVSWYQQTPGQGLQFLFEYFSETQRNKGNFPGRFSGRQFSNSRSEMNVSTLELGDSALYLCASSLAGTSGTQETQYFGPGTRLLVL.

This clonotype was seen many times. This rearrangement joins TRBV6-5 to TRBJ2-2; 9 bases match TRBD2. The germline CDR1 and CDR2 sequences are MNHEY and SVGAGI. The junction had 3 bases not matched to a gene; V was cut back by 2 bases and J by 5 bases. The CDR3 extends over 15 amino acids. CDR3 in DNA: TGTGCCAGCAGTTACGCGGGGGGGGCGACCGGGGAGCTGTTTTTT. Translating gives CASSYAGGATGELFF.

This clonotype was detected many times. The rearrangement uses TRBV7-2 and TRBJ2-7, with 7 bases identical to TRBD1. The J segment lost 6 bases and the V segment lost 5 bases, leaving 7 bases of the junction unmatched. The CDR3 has 13 amino acids. The germline CDR1 and CDR2 sequences are SGHTA and FQGNSA. CDR3 coding DNA: TGTGCCAGCAGCCGCGCAGGGGGAACCGAGCAGTACTTC. Translation gives CASSRAGGTEQYF.

This clonotype was found a few times. J is TRBJ2-5 and V is TRBV6-1, with TRBD2 as a possible D gene (5 bases). The CDR3 is made up of 12 amino acids. The V end was cut by 4 bases, the J end by 5 bases, with 8 bases between. Looked up from germline, CDR1 is MNHNS and CDR2 is SASEGT. The CDR3 region has the DNA TGTGCCAGCAGTGGGGAGAGGGAGACCCAGTACTTC. Translating gives CASSGERETQYF.

This clonotype was counted between two and nine times. The chain uses TRBV18 and TRBJ2-1, with 12 positions matching TRBD2. Trimming removed 1 base from V and 8 bases from J; junction bases left unmatched: 6. Germline V CDR1 and CDR2: KGHSH, LQKENI. The CDR3 runs to 16 residues. DNA of the CDR3: TGTGCCAGCTCACCACGACTAGCGGGGGATTTCCATGAGCAGTTCTTC. It specifies CASSPRLAGDFHEQFF. Supplemented by reference TRBV18 and TRBJ2-1, the full variable domain reads NAGVMQNPRHLVRRRGQEARLRCSPMKGHSHVYWYRQLPEEGLKFMVYLQKENIIDESGMPKERFSAEFPKEGPSILRIQQVVRGDSAAYFCASSPRLAGDFHEQFFGPGTRLTVL.

V gene TRBV7-2 combines with J gene TRBJ2-1, with 10 bases that match TRBD2. V shed 4 bases and J 6 bases; nucleotides not matched to a gene: 6. Germline V lookup: CDR1 SGHTA, CDR2 FQGNSA. The CDR3 contains 15 residues. CDR3 sequence (DNA): TGTGCCAGCAGCTCCGACTTAGCGGGAGGCAATGAGCAGTTCTTC. It specifies CASSSDLAGGNEQFF.

The rearrangement joins TRBV3-1 to TRBJ2-3, with 8 positions matching TRBD2. The germline V gene has CDR1 LGHDT and CDR2 YNNKEL (reference sequence). Trimming at V came to 10 bases and at J to 2 bases, leaving 20 bases not matched to a gene. The CDR3 has 18 amino acids. The CDR3 here is CAICLGWDGLASTDTQYF. The DNA for the CDR3 is TGTGCCATCTGTTTAGGTTGGGACGGACTAGCCTCCACAGATACGCAGTATTTT.

In its sample, this clonotype was seen many times. This chain joins TRBV20-1 and TRBJ2-4, with 8 bases that match TRBD1. CDR3 length equals 12 residues. V lost 6 bases and J lost 8; bases outside the gene matches: 6. From germline, CDR1 is DFQATT and CDR2 SNEGSKA (reference sequence). The CDR3 nucleotides are TGCAGTGCCGGCCAGGGGGCGGACATTCAGTACTTC. This translates into CSAGQGADIQYF.

This clonotype was counted a few times. The chain uses TRBV10-3 and TRBJ2-1, with TRBD2 matching over 9 bases. The CDR3 has 15 amino acids. The ends lost 6 bases at V and 5 bases at J; junction bases unmatched: 8. CDR1 and CDR2 (germline): ENHRY, SYGVKD. CDR3 sequence reads: CAIRPSGKGDNEQFF. The CDR3 nucleotides read TGTGCCATCAGACCTAGCGGGAAGGGGGACAATGAGCAGTTCTTC.

This clonotype was counted only a few times. The chain recombines TRBV30 with TRBJ2-7, with D uncertain. Trimming cost V 7 bases and J 1 base, with 14 bases left between them. Germline CDR1 GTSNPN, CDR2 SVGIG (reference sequence). This CDR3 is 13 amino acids long. CDR3 loop: CASLKHLSYEQYF. In nucleotides, the CDR3 is TGTGCCTCCCTCAAGCACCTGTCCTACGAGCAGTACTTC.

The sample holds many counts of this clonotype. J is TRBJ2-7 and V is TRBV28; 8 bases fit TRBD1. Trimming removed 9 bases from V and 3 bases from J; junction bases left unmatched: 16. The CDR3 has 16 residues. CDR1 is MDHEN, CDR2 SYDVKM, per germline. The CDR3 nucleotides read TGTGCCAGTTACTCAGGGGGCCCTGGCGTCATCTACGAGCAGTACTTC. As protein: CASYSGGPGVIYEQYF.

This clonotype was detected only a few times. The chain has TRBV20-1 and TRBJ2-1, with TRBD2 matching 8 bases. The CDR3 is 15 amino acids. V lost 0 bases and J lost 4; bases outside the gene matches: 5. Germline V CDR1 and CDR2: DFQATT, SNEGSKA (reference sequence). The CDR3 sequence is CSARDGGGRYNEQFF. In DNA form, the CDR3 reads TGCAGTGCTAGAGATGGGGGCGGGAGGTACAATGAGCAGTTCTTC.

This clonotype occurred many times. V is TRBV20-1 and J is TRBJ2-5; 10 bases map to TRBD1. This CDR3 contains 15 residues. V shed 6 bases and J 3 bases; nucleotides not matched to a gene: 10. Germline loops: CDR1 DFQATT, CDR2 SNEGSKA (reference sequence). Here the CDR3 reads CSAIDRGRAKETQYF. CDR3 DNA sequence: TGCAGTGCCATTGACAGGGGGCGAGCGAAAGAGACCCAGTACTTC.

This clonotype turned up a few times. The junction differs from germline at one of its ends, possibly a read error. The CDR3 bases are TGTGCCATCAGTCGGACAGGGCGGGAGCAGTACTTC. This encodes CAISRTGREQYF. The chain is built from TRBV6-2 or TRBV6-3 and TRBJ2-7; 8 positions match TRBD1. This CDR3 region has 12 residues. Germline V CDR1 and CDR2: MNHEY, SVGEGT.

This clonotype was observed many times. The chain employs TRBV11-2 and TRBJ2-2; 9 bases align to TRBD2. Trimming cost V 2 bases and J 6 bases; bases outside gene matches: 22. Germline V gives CDR1 SGHAT, CDR2 FQNNGV. CDR3 length: 21 amino acids. The CDR3, as DNA: TGTGCCAGCAGCTTATTTAGAAGCGGGAGGTTGGAACACCCGGCGGCCGGGGAGCTGTTTTTT. This gives the protein CASSLFRSGRLEHPAAGELFF. Full variable domain (rest looked up from reference TRBV11-2 and TRBJ2-2): EAGVAQSPRYKIIEKRQSVAFWCNPISGHATLYWYQQILGQGPKLLIQFQNNGVVDDSQLPKDRFSAERLKGVDSTLKIQPAKLEDSAVYLCASSLFRSGRLEHPAAGELFFGEGSRLTVL.

The chain links TRBV15 to TRBJ2-5, with TRBD2 identical over 8 bases. J was trimmed by 3 bases and V by 2 bases; bases with no gene match: 2. This CDR3 has 14 amino acids. CDR1 and CDR2 (germline): LNHNV, YYDKDF (reference sequence). The CDR3 DNA is TGTGCCACCAGCAGAAGCGGGAGTAAAGAGACCCAGTACTTC. It specifies CATSRSGSKETQYF.

This clonotype was picked up many times. The DNA is left out, because the CDR3 cannot be placed on it with certainty; the CDR3 is given as TCRdb lists it. The V call is TRBV27, the J call TRBJ2-3; TRBD2, the table's D call, lacks a check against the DNA. The CDR3 length is 15 residues, termini included. Germline V gene data show CDR1 as MNHEY and CDR2 as SMNVEV (reference sequence). The CDR3 region is CASSFGEGGTDTQYF.

This clonotype came up a few times. The V call is TRBV19, the J call TRBJ1-1; D is undetermined. The CDR3 extends over 15 amino acids. Trimming took off 6 bases at V and 5 bases at J, with 19 bases between the two ends. The V gene's germline CDR1 is LNHDA and CDR2 SQIVND (reference sequence). This chain's CDR3 is CASRKYHGQGTEAFF. The DNA of the CDR3 is TGTGCCAGTAGGAAGTACCACGGGCAAGGGACTGAAGCTTTCTTT.

This clonotype was detected ten times or more. The gene calls are TRBV5-1 and TRBJ1-1; no clear D. V was trimmed by 0 bases and J by 7 bases, leaving 4 bases between them. Germline V CDR1 and CDR2: SGHRS, YFSETQ. The CDR3 extends over 11 amino acids. The CDR3 loop reads CASSLDSEAFF. DNA for the CDR3: TGCGCCAGCAGCTTGGACAGTGAAGCTTTCTTT. Variable domain in full (rest from reference TRBV5-1 and TRBJ1-1): KAGVTQTPRYLIKTRGQQVTLSCSPISGHRSVSWYQQTPGQGLQFLFEYFSETQRNKGNFPGRFSGRQFSNSRSEMNVSTLELGDSALYLCASSLDSEAFFGQGTRLTVV.

This clonotype was recorded a few times. The chain joins TRBV20-1 to TRBJ2-7; TRBD1 is a possible D gene (5 bases). This CDR3 is 14 amino acids long. Trimming shortened V by 6 bases and J by 2 bases, and 17 bases separated the two germline ends. Germline V CDR1 and CDR2: DFQATT, SNEGSKA (reference sequence). The CDR3 loop is CSAQRGGPTYEQYF. The DNA of the CDR3 is TGCAGTGCCCAAAGGGGTGGACCGACCTACGAGCAGTACTTC.